Listed here are 5 T cell receptor beta chains from one sample, sequenced in a study of blood T cell repertoires in COVID-19. The method was immunoSEQ multiplex PCR; TCRdb's version includes in-frame clones alone and lacks a portion of them. This sample has about 380,000 clones, with around 87% found just once. The sample taken for sequencing was peripheral blood. These receptors came from a man between 18 and 35 years old with active or convalescent COVID-19.

This sequence joins TRBV3-1 (or the pseudogene TRBV3-2) and TRBJ2-2, with unresolved D. This CDR3 contains 14 residues. Deletions cut 1 base from V and 7 bases from J, with 10 bases between. Germline CDR1 LGHDT, CDR2 YNNKEL (reference sequence). CDR3 residues: CASSQASPSGELFF. The CDR3 nucleotides read TGTGCCAGCAGCCAAGCCTCCCCCAGCGGGGAGCTGTTTTTT.

This clone has only one observation. The rearrangement uses TRBV25-1 and TRBJ2-2; the match to TRBD1 covers 8 bases. V dropped 5 bases and J dropped 3; count of bases not matched to a gene: 8. Germline values: CDR1 MGHDK, CDR2 SYGVNS. The CDR3 is 16 residues long. CDR3 residues: CASSTRTGRDTGELFF. CDR3 bases: TGTGCCAGCAGTACCCGGACAGGGCGGGACACCGGGGAGCTGTTTTTT. Looking up the rest from reference TRBV25-1 and TRBJ2-2 gives the full variable domain: EADIYQTPRYLVIGTGKKITLECSQTMGHDKMYWYQQDPGMELHLIHYSYGVNSTEKGDLSSESTVSRIRTEHFPLTLESARPSHTSQYLCASSTRTGRDTGELFFGEGSRLTVL.

This chain's CDR3 is CASRQYRDRVNTEAFF. CDR3 DNA sequence: TGTGCCAGCAGACAATACCGAGACAGAGTTAACACTGAAGCTTTCTTT. The chain couples TRBV28 to TRBJ1-1, with D possibly matching TRBD1 (5 bases). The CDR3 extends over 16 amino acids. Germline V gives CDR1 MDHEN, CDR2 SYDVKM. The V end lost 6 bases, the J end lost 2 bases, and 19 bases lay between the germline ends. The variable domain in full, completed from reference TRBV28 and TRBJ1-1, reads DVKVTQSSRYLVKRTGEKVFLECVQDMDHENMFWYRQDPGLGLRLIYFSYDVKMKEKGDIPEGYSVSREKKERFSLILESASTNQTSMYLCASRQYRDRVNTEAFFGQGTRLTVV.

The chain joins TRBV29-1 to TRBJ2-7; D perhaps matches TRBD1 (6 bases). This CDR3 contains 12 residues. Germline CDR1 reads SQVTM; CDR2 reads ANQGSEA. Trimming removed 2 bases from V and 6 bases from J, with 11 bases in between. The CDR3: CSVERAGVEQYF. In nucleotides, the CDR3 is TGCAGCGTTGAAAGGGCAGGGGTCGAGCAGTACTTC.

The rearrangement joins TRBV25-1 to TRBJ2-7, with a weak D call TRBD2 (5 bases). The CDR3 is 13 amino acids. CDR1 MGHDK and CDR2 SYGVNS come from the germline V gene. V was pared by 9 bases and J by 1 base, with 13 bases between. Here the CDR3 DNA reads TGTGCCAGTCGTAGGGAGATATCCTACGAGCAGTACTTC. Protein product: CASRREISYEQYF.